This T cell receptor beta chain is from a study of blood T cell repertoires in COVID-19. Recruitment covered roughly 24 US areas and drew participants whose ages spanned about 18 to 100 years. Cohort 3 recovery required two negative PCRs, clearance, or symptom resolution. Original methodology: Nucleated cell number was recorded as an estimate derived from reference gene primer amplification. The method was immunoSEQ multiplex PCR; TCRdb's version includes in-frame clones alone and lacks a portion of them. That table supplies the V and J calls and clone size; D and trimming were determined from the DNA. The table shows about 270,000 clones, with less than 90% occurring only once. Looked up from germline, CDR1 is SEHNR and CDR2 is FQNEAQ (reference sequence). The CDR3 runs 13 residues. Trimming shortened V by 5 bases and J by 7 bases, and 12 bases separated the two germline ends.

The receptor was derived from a woman between 45 and 60 years old who had recovered from COVID-19. The chain uses TRBV7-9 and TRBJ1-5; TRBD1 is a possible D gene (5 bases). Input material: PBMCs or T cells enriched from blood (not recorded which). The CDR3 bases are TGTGCCAGCAGCCGGGGGGGAGGCCAGCCCCAGCATTTT. This codes for CASSRGGGQPQHF. Full variable domain (remainder filled in from reference TRBV7-9 and TRBJ1-5): DTGVSQNPRHKITKRGQNVTFRCDPISEHNRLYWYRQTLGQGPEFLTYFQNEAQLEKSRLLSDRFSAERPKGSFSTLEIQRTEQGDSAMYLCASSRGGGQPQHFGDGTRLSIL.